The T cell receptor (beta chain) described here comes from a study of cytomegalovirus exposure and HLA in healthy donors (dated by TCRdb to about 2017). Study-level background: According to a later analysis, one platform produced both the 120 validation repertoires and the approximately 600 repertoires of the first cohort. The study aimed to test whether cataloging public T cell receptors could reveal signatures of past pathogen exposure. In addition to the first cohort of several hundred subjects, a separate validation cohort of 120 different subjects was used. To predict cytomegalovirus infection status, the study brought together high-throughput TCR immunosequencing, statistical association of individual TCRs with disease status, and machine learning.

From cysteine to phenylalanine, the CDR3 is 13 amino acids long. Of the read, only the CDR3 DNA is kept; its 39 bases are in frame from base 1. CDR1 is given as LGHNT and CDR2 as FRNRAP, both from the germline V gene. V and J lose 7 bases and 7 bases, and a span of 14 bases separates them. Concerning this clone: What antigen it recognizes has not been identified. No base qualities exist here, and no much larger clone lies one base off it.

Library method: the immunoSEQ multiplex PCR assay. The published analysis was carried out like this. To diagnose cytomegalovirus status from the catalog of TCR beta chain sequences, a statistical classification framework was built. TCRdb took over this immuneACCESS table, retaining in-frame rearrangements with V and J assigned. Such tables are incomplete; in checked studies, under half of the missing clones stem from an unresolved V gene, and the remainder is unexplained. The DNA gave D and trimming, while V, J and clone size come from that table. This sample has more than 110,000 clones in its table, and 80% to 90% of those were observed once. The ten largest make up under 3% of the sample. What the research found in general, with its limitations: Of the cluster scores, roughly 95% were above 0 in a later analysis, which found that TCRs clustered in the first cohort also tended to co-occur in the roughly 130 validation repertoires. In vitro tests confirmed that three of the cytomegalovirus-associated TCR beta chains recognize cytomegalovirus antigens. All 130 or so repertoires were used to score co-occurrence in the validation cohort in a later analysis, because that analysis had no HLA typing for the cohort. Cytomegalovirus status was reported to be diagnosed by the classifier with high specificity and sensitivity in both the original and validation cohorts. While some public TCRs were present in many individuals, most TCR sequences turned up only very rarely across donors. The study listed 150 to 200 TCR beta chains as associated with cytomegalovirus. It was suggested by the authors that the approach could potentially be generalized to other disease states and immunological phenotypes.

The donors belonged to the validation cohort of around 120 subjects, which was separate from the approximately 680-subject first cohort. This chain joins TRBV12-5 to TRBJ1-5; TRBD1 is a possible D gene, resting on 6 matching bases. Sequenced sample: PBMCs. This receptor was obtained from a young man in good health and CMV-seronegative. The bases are TGTGCTAGTGCCGAAGGGGGAGGGCAGCCCCAGCATTTT. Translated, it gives CASAEGGGQPQHF. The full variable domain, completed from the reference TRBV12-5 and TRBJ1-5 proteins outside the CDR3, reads DARVTQTPRHKVTEMGQEVTMRCQPILGHNTVFWYRQTMMQGLELLAYFRNRAPLDDSGMPKDRFSAEMPDATLATLKIQPSEPRDSAVYFCASAEGGGQPQHFGDGTRLSIL.